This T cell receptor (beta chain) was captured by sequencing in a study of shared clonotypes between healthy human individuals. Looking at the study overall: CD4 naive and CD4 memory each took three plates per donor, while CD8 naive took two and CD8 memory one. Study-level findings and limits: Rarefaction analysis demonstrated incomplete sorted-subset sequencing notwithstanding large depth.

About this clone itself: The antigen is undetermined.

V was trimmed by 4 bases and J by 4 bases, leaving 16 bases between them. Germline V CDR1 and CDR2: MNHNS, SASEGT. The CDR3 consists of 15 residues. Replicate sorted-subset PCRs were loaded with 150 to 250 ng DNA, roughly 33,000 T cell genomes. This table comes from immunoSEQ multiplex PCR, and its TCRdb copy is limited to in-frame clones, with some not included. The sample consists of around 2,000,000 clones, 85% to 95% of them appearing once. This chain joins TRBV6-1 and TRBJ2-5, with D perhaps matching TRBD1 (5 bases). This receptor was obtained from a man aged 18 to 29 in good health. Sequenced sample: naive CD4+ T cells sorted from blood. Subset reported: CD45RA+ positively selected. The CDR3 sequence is CASSASGLVGETQYF. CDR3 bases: TGTGCCAGCAGTGCGTCAGGGCTTGTGGGAGAGACCCAGTACTTC.